These T cell receptor beta chains were read from a single sample in a study of cytomegalovirus exposure and HLA in healthy donors. Clones were read by immunoSEQ multiplex PCR, and TCRdb kept only the in-frame ones, dropping some. Of around 68,000 clones in the sample, less than 90% were seen once. Input material: PBMCs. The receptors come from a female donor in good health and CMV-seronegative. CDR3s include the opening cysteine and the closing phenylalanine or tryptophan. D genes are given only for firm matches. Clone size is shown for a subset of rows, as once, few, many or a class of expanded clone.

V	size	J	D	DNA	CDR3
TRBV7-9	NA	TRBJ1-3	NA	TGTGCCAGCAGCTTTCAAGGGGTCTCTGGAAACACCATATATTTT	CASSFQGVSGNTIYF
TRBV5-1	NA	TRBJ2-5	NA	TGCGCCAGCAGCTTTGGGACAAACCAAGAGACCCAGTACTTC	CASSFGTNQETQYF
TRBV5-1	once	TRBJ2-2	TRBD2	TGCGCCAGCAGCTGGGGGGGAAGCGGGGAGCTGTTTTTT	CASSWGGSGELFF
TRBV27	NA	TRBJ1-6	NA	TGTGCCAGCAGTCCCAGGGTCAAATCACCCCTCCACTTT	CASSPRVKSPLHF
TRBV2	NA	TRBJ2-5	NA	TGTGCCAGCAGTGAAGACGCGGGGTCTCGAAAGACCCAGTACTTC	CASSEDAGSRKTQYF
TRBV6-5	NA	TRBJ2-7	TRBD1	TGTGCCAGCAGTTTGGACCGGGACAGGGGTTTCTACGAGCAGTACTTC	CASSLDRDRGFYEQYF
TRBV19	NA	TRBJ2-7	TRBD1	TGTGCCAGCAGAAAGGACAGGGGGCCCTACGAGCAGTACTTC	CASRKDRGPYEQYF
TRBV6-1	NA	TRBJ2-7	NA	TGTGCCAGCAGGGCACTGGCGGTATACTCCTACGAGCAGTACTTC	CASRALAVYSYEQYF
TRBV14	few	TRBJ2-7	NA	TGTGCCAGCAGTCTCCGGGACACGTACTACGAGCAGTACTTC	CASSLRDTYYEQYF
TRBV18	NA	TRBJ1-1	TRBD1	TGTGCCAGCTCACCCAGAGACAGGGGGCTATTGGACACTGAAGCTTTCTTT	CASSPRDRGLLDTEAFF
TRBV19	NA	TRBJ2-7	NA	TGTGCCAGTAGTATTCGTATCCTCTACGAGCAGTACTTC	CASSIRILYEQYF
TRBV5-1	NA	TRBJ1-6	NA	TGCGCCAGCAGCCTCACAGGGACCTATAATTCACCCCTCCACTTT	CASSLTGTYNSPLHF
TRBV11-2	NA	TRBJ2-7	NA	TGTGCCAGCAGCTTGAGAAGACTGAAATCGGGGTTTACCTACGAGCAGTACTTC	CASSLRRLKSGFTYEQYF
TRBV7-2	once	TRBJ2-7	TRBD1	TGTGCCAGCAGCGTCGTCCAGGGGGAGCGCTACGAGCAGTACTTC	CASSVVQGERYEQYF
TRBV13	few	TRBJ2-5	NA	TGTGCCAGCAGCTCAAAGGGGTTTCAAGAGACCCAGTACTTC	CASSSKGFQETQYF
TRBV27	NA	TRBJ2-7	TRBD2	TGTGCCAGCAGTCCTTCCCGACTAGCGGGAGGCCACGAGCAGTACTTC	CASSPSRLAGGHEQYF
TRBV5-4	NA	TRBJ1-1	TRBD1	TGTGCCAGCAGCTTGGACCGGGACAGGGGAGGAAGAACTGAAGCTTTCTTT	CASSLDRDRGGRTEAFF
TRBV27	NA	TRBJ1-2	TRBD1	TGTGCCAGCAGTTCACCCCGACAGGGTCGATACGATGGCTACACCTTC	CASSSPRQGRYDGYTF
TRBV7-9	NA	TRBJ2-5	TRBD2	TGTGCCAGCAGGGGACTAGCGGATCAAGAGACCCAGTACTTC	CASRGLADQETQYF
TRBV7-2	NA	TRBJ2-5	TRBD2	TGTGCCAGCTCCCCCTCACTAGCGTTACAAGAGACCCAGTACTTC	CASSPSLALQETQYF
TRBV5-6	NA	TRBJ1-6	NA	TGTGCCAGCAGCTTTGGGGCCGCACCCCTCCACTTT	CASSFGAAPLHF
TRBV30	NA	TRBJ1-5	NA	TGTGCCTGGAGTGTACCACAGACAATCAATCAGCCCCAGCATTTT	CAWSVPQTINQPQHF
TRBV6-1	NA	TRBJ2-4	NA	TGTGCCAGCAGTGAAGCTTGGGGAGAAAACATTCAGTACTTC	CASSEAWGENIQYF
TRBV27	NA	TRBJ2-2	NA	TGTGCCAGCAGCCCACAGGGAACCGGGGAGCTGTTTTTT	CASSPQGTGELFF
TRBV9	few	TRBJ2-1	NA	TGTGCCAGCAGCGTAGAGAGGTGGACCTACAATGAGCAGTTCTTC	CASSVERWTYNEQFF
TRBV20-1	NA	TRBJ2-4	TRBD1	TGCAGTGCTAGACAGGGGGACATTCAGTACTTC	CSARQGDIQYF
TRBV4-3	NA	TRBJ2-1	TRBD2	TGCGCCAGCAGCGCGGGAGAGGGTTTTGAGCAGTTCTTC	CASSAGEGFEQFF
TRBV19	NA	TRBJ2-5	NA	TGTGCCAGTAGTACCAGACAGGCCCAAGAGACCCAGTACTTC	CASSTRQAQETQYF
TRBV19	NA	TRBJ1-5	NA	TGTGCCAGTAGTGTAGCAGGGGTTAATAGCAATCAGCCCCAGCATTTT	CASSVAGVNSNQPQHF
TRBV5-6	NA	TRBJ1-5	NA	TGTGCCAGCAGTCTTTTCCCCCGCCTCGGGAAAAGGGTCAATCAGCCCCAGCATTTT	CASSLFPRLGKRVNQPQHF
TRBV10-1	once	TRBJ2-2	TRBD2	TGCGCCCGCAATCTCGGACTAGCCGGGGGGGACCTCACCGGGGAGCTGTTTTTT	CARNLGLAGGDLTGELFF
TRBV15	few	TRBJ1-6	TRBD1	TGTGCCACCAGCGTGGGACAGAATTATTCACCCCTCCACTTT	CATSVGQNYSPLHF
TRBV7-3	once	TRBJ2-1	TRBD2	TGTGCCAGCAGCTCGCCCGGGACTAGCGGGACTAAAAGCTCCTACAATGAGCAGTTCTTC	CASSSPGTSGTKSSYNEQFF
TRBV5-1	NA	TRBJ1-2	TRBD1	TGCGCCAGCAGTCTTGGGACAGGGAATAACTATGGCTACACCTTC	CASSLGTGNNYGYTF
TRBV9	NA	TRBJ2-1	NA	TGTGCCAGCAGCGTAGTAACGTCGGCGGGCAGGGGTGAGCAGTTCTTC	CASSVVTSAGRGEQFF
TRBV30	NA	TRBJ2-7	TRBD2	TGTGCCTGGAGTGTACGGAGACTAGCGGGAGATCGCGAGCAGTACTTC	CAWSVRRLAGDREQYF
TRBV12-2	NA	TRBJ2-7	NA	TGTGCAAGTCGCTTACCCCCCGGGACTCGGATTTACGAGCAGTACTTC	CASRLPPGTRIYEQYF
TRBV5-1	NA	TRBJ2-5	NA	TGCGCCAGCTCGGAGTTACTGCAGGGGCGAGAGACCCAGTACTTC	CASSELLQGRETQYF
TRBV7-2	NA	TRBJ2-1	NA	TGTGCCAGCAGCTCGAGGGGGGGGGTTTACAATGAGCAGTTCTTC	CASSSRGGVYNEQFF
TRBV9	NA	TRBJ2-5	NA	TGTGCCAGCAGCCCCACAGTGGGGGGGGCGGAGACCCAGTACTTC	CASSPTVGGAETQYF